The sample holds a few counts of the clone carrying this TCR beta chain. Its antigen is still unknown. What was sequenced were expressed TCRB transcripts, since all of the isolated RNA had been reverse transcribed. TCRdb's copy holds only in-frame clones and misses some; the assay was immunoSEQ multiplex PCR. The sample lists around 130,000 clones; 9% were seen once. These data come from a study of beta chain features in type 1 diabetes. Across the whole study: Summed over all samples, the examined sorted cells came to under 110,000,000. The study's findings and limits: When Type 1 diabetes patients were examined, their TCRB CDR3s proved moderately but significantly shorter in all four CD4+ subsets.

This receptor was obtained from a man aged 30 to 45 with type 1 diabetes. The specimen sequenced was central memory CD4+ T cells from blood.

This CDR3 reads CSVDDGSGQFF. CDR3 bases: TGCAGCGTTGATGACGGATCAGGTCAGTTCTTC. The J gene is TRBJ2-1, the V gene TRBV29-1, with D uncertain. The CDR3 contains 11 residues. Trimming took off 3 bases at V and 13 bases at J, with 13 bases between the two ends. From germline, CDR1 is SQVTM and CDR2 ANQGSEA.